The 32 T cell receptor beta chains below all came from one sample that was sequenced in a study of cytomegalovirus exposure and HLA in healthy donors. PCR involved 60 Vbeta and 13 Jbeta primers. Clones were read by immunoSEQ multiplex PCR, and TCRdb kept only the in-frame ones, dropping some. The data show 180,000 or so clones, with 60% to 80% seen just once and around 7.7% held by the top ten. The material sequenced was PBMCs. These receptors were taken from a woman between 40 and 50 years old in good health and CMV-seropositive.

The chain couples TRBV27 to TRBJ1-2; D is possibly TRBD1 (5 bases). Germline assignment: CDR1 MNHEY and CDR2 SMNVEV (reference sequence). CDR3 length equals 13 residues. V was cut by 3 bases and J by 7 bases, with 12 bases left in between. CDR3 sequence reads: CASSLEGVGGYTF. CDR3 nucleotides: TGTGCCAGCAGTTTGGAAGGGGTTGGTGGCTACACCTTC.

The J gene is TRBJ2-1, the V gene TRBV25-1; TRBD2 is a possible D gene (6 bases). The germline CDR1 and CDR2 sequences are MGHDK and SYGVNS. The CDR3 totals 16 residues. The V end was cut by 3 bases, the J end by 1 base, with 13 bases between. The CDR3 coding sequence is TGTGCCAGCAGTGACACGGGAGTACGTTCCTACAATGAGCAGTTCTTC. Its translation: CASSDTGVRSYNEQFF.

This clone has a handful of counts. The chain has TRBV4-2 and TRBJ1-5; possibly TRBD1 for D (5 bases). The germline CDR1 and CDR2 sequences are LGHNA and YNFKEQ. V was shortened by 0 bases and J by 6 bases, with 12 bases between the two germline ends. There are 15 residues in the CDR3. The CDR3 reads CASSQDRQGTQPQHF. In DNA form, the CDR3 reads TGTGCCAGCAGCCAAGATAGGCAGGGAACTCAGCCCCAGCATTTT.

The CDR3, as DNA: TGTGCCAGCAGCAGGCGCAGCGGGAGGGCAACAGATACGCAGTATTTT. Encoded protein: CASSRRSGRATDTQYF. The rearrangement links TRBV7-9 to TRBJ2-3, with 10 bases matching TRBD2. Trimming cost V 5 bases and J 3 bases; bases outside gene matches: 8. This CDR3 is built from 16 residues. Germline V lookup: CDR1 SEHNR, CDR2 FQNEAQ (reference sequence).

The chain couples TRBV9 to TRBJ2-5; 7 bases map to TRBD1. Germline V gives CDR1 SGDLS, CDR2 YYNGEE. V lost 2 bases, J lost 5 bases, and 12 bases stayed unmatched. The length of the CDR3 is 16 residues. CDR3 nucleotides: TGTGCCAGCAGCGTGAGGGCAGGGGGTCCCGGGGAGACCCAGTACTTC. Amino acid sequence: CASSVRAGGPGETQYF. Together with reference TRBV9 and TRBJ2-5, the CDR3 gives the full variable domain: DSGVTQTPKHLITATGQRVTLRCSPRSGDLSVYWYQQSLDQGLQFLIQYYNGEERAKGNILERFSAQQFPDLHSELNLSSLELGDSALYFCASSVRAGGPGETQYFGPGTRLLVL.

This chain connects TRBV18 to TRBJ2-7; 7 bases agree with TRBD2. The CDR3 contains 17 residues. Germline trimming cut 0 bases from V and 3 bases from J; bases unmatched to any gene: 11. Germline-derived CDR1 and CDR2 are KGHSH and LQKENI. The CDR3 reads CASSPPPGGRGDYEQYF. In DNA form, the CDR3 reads TGTGCCAGCTCACCACCCCCCGGGGGACGGGGGGACTACGAGCAGTACTTC.

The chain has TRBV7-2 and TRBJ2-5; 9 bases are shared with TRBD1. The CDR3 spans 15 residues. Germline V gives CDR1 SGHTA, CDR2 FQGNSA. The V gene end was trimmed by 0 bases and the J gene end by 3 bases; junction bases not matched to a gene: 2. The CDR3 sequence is CASSLARTGEETQYF. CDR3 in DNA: TGTGCCAGCAGCTTAGCACGGACAGGGGAAGAGACCCAGTACTTC.

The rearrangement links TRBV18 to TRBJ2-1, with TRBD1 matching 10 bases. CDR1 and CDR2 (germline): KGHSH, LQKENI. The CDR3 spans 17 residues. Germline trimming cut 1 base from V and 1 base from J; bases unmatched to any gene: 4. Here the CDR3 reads CASSPQVGQGSYNEQFF. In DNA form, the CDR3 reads TGTGCCAGCTCACCACAGGTGGGACAGGGGTCCTACAATGAGCAGTTCTTC. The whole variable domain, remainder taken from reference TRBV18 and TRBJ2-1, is NAGVMQNPRHLVRRRGQEARLRCSPMKGHSHVYWYRQLPEEGLKFMVYLQKENIIDESGMPKERFSAEFPKEGPSILRIQQVVRGDSAAYFCASSPQVGQGSYNEQFFGPGTRLTVL.

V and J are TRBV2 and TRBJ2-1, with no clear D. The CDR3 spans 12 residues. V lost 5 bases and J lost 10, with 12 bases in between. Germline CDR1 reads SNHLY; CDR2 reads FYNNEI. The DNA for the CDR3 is TGTGCCAGCAGTCCTCGGGTCTGCGAGCAGTTCTTC. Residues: CASSPRVCEQFF.

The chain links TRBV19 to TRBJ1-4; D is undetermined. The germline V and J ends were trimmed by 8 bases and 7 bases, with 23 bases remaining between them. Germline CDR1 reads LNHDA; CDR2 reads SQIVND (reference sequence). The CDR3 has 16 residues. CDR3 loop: CASLDSSGVNLEKLFF. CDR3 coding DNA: TGTGCCAGTCTCGACTCAAGCGGGGTTAATCTTGAAAAACTGTTTTTT.

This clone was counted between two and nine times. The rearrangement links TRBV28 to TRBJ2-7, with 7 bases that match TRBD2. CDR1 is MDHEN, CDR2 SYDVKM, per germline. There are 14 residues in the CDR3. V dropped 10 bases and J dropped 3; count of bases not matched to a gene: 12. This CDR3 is CATTLAGVVYEQYF. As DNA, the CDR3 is TGTGCCACGACCCTGGCGGGAGTAGTCTACGAGCAGTACTTC.

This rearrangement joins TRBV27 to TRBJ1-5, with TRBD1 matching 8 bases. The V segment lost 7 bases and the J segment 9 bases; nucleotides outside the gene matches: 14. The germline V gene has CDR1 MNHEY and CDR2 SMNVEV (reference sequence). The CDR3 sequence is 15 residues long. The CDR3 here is CASTEPGQVIRPQHF. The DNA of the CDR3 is TGTGCCAGCACCGAACCGGGACAGGTTATCAGGCCCCAGCATTTT.

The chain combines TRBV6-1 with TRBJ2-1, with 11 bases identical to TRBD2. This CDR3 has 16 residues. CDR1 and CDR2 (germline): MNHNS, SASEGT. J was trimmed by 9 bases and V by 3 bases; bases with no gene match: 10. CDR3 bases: TGTGCCAGCAGTGATAGAACTAGCGGGAGTTGGGGTGAGCAGTTCTTC. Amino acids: CASSDRTSGSWGEQFF.

DNA for the CDR3: TGTGCCAGCAGCTCATGGGGGGGGCGGGAGTTCAATGAGCAGTTCTTC. Translated, it gives CASSSWGGREFNEQFF. The chain has TRBV11-2 and TRBJ2-1; the D gene is possibly TRBD2 (7 bases). This CDR3 has 16 residues. Trimming took off 4 bases at V and 6 bases at J, with 19 bases between the two ends. Germline V CDR1 and CDR2: SGHAT, FQNNGV.

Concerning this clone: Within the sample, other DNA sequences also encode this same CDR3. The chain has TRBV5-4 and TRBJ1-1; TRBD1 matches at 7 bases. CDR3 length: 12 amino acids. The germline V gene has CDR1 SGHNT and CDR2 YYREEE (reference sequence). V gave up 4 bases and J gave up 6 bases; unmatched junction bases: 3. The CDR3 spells CASSPGGSEAFF. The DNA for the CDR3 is TGTGCCAGCAGCCCAGGGGGTTCTGAAGCTTTCTTT.

The CDR3 loop is CASSQDGAADTQYF. In DNA form, the CDR3 reads TGCGCCAGCAGCCAAGATGGAGCGGCAGATACGCAGTATTTT. This chain joins TRBV4-1 and TRBJ2-3; D might be TRBD2 (5 bases). V lost 0 bases, J lost 4 bases, and 8 bases lay in between. From germline, CDR1 is MGHRA and CDR2 YSYEKL. This CDR3 comprises 14 residues.

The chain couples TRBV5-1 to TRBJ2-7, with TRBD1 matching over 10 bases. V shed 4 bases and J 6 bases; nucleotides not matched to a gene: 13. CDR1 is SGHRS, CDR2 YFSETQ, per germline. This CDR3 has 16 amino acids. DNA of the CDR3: TGCGCCAGCAGCGGTAGACAGGGGGCAGGCTTAGGCGAGCAGTACTTC. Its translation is CASSGRQGAGLGEQYF. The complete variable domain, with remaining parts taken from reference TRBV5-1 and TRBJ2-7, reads KAGVTQTPRYLIKTRGQQVTLSCSPISGHRSVSWYQQTPGQGLQFLFEYFSETQRNKGNFPGRFSGRQFSNSRSEMNVSTLELGDSALYLCASSGRQGAGLGEQYFGPGTRLTVT.

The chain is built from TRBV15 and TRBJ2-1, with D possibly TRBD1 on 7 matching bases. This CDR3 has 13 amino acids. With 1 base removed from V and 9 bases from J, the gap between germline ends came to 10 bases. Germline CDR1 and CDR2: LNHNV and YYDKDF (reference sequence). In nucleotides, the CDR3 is TGTGCCACCAGCAGAGCGCAGGGGGGTGAGCAGTTCTTC. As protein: CATSRAQGGEQFF.

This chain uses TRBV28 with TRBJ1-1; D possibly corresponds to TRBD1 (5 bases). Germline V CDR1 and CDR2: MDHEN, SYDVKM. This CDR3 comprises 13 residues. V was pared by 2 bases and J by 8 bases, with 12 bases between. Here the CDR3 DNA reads TGTGCCAGCAGTTTAGGGGTAGACAGAGAAGCTTTCTTT. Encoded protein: CASSLGVDREAFF.

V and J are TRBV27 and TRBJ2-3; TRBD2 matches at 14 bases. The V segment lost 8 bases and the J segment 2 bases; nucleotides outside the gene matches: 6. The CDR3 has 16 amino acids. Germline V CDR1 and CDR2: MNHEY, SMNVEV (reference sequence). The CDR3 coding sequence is TGTGCCAGCCGAGCGACTAGCGGGAGGGCCACAGATACGCAGTATTTT. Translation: CASRATSGRATDTQYF.

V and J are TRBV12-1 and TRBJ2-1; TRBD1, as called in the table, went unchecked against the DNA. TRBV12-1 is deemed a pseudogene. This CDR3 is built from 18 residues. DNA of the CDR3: TGTGCCAGCAGCTTCCCGAACGACAGTACCAGTTCCTACAATGAGCAGTTCTTC. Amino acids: CASSFPNDSTSSYNEQFF.

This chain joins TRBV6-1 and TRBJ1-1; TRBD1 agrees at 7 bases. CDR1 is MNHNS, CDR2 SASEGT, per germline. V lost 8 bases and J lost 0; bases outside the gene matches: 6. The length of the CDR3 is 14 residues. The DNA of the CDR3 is TGTGCCAGCCTCGAGACAGGGTTGAACACTGAAGCTTTCTTT. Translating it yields CASLETGLNTEAFF.

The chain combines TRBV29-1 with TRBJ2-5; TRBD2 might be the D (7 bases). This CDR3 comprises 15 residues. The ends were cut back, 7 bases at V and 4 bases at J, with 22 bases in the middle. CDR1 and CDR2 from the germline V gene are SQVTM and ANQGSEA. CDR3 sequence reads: CSGGIQGGGLETQYF. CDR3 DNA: TGCAGCGGGGGGATACAGGGAGGGGGTTTAGAGACCCAGTACTTC.

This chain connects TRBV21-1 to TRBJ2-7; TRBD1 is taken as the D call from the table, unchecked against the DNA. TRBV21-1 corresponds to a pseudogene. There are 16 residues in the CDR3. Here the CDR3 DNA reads TGTGCCAGCAGCAAAGCTGGGACAGGAGAAAAACACGAGCAGTACTTC. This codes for CASSKAGTGEKHEQYF.

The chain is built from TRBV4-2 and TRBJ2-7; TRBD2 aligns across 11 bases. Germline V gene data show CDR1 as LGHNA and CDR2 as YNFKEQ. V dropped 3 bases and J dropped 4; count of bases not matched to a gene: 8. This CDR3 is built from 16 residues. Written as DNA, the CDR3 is TGTGCCAGCAGCCAGGAAACTAGCGGGAGCTGGTACGAGCAGTACTTC. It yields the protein CASSQETSGSWYEQYF.

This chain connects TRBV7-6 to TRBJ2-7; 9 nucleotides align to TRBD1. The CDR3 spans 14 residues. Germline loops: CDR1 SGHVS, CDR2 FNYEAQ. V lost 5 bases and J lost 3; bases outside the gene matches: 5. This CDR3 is CASSPTGGVYEQYF. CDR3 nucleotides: TGTGCCAGCAGCCCCACAGGGGGCGTCTACGAGCAGTACTTC. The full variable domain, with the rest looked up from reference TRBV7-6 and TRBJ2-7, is GAGVSQSPRYKVTKRGQDVALRCDPISGHVSLYWYRQALGQGPEFLTYFNYEAQQDKSGLPNDRFSAERPEGSISTLTIQRTEQRDSAMYRCASSPTGGVYEQYFGPGTRLTVT.

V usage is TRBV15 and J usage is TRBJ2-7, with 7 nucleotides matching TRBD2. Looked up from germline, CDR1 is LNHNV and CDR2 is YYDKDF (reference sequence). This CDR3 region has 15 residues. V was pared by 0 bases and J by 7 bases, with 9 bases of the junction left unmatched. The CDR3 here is CATSRDLGGVEEQYF. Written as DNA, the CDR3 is TGTGCCACCAGCAGAGACTTGGGGGGGGTAGAGGAGCAGTACTTC.

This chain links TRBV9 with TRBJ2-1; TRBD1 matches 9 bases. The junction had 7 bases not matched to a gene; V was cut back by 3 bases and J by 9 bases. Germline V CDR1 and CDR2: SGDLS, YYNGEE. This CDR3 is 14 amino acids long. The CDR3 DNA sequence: TGTGCCAGCAGCGCCCTTGGGACAGGGACTGAGCAGTTCTTC. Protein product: CASSALGTGTEQFF.

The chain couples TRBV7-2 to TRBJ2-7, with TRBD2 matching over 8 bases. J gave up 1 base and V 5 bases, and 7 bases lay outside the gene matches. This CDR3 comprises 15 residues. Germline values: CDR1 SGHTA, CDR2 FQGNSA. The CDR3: CASSERTSMSYEQYF. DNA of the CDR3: TGTGCCAGCAGCGAGCGGACTAGCATGTCCTACGAGCAGTACTTC.

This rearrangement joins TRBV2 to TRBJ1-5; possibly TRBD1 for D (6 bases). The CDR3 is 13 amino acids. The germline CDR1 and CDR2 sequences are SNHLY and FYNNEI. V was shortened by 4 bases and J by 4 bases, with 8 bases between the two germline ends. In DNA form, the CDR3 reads TGTGCCAGCAGTGGACAGGCTAATCAGCCCCAGCATTTT. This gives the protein CASSGQANQPQHF.

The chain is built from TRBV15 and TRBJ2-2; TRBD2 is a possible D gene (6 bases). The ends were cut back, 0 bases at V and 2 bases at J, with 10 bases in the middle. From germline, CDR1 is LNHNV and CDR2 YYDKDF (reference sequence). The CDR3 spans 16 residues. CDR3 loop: CATSREEGSNTGELFF. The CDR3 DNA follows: TGTGCCACCAGCAGAGAGGAGGGAAGTAACACCGGGGAGCTGTTTTTT.

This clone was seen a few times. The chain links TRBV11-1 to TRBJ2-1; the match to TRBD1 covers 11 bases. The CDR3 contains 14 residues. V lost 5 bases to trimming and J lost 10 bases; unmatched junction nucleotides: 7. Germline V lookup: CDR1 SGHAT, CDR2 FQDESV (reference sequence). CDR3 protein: CASSTRTGGGEQFF. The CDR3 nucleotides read TGTGCCAGCAGCACCCGGACAGGGGGCGGAGAGCAGTTCTTC.